Given below is one T cell receptor (beta chain) in context. Its specificity is unknown. Profiling relied on immunoSEQ multiplex PCR, and the TCRdb table lists in-frame clones only, not all of them. The table records about 2.4 million clones, more than 85% of them present only once. The record originates from a study of shared clonotypes between healthy human individuals. Study-wide findings and caveats: Naive subsets typically showed greater estimated richness than memory subsets. Depth was large, yet rarefaction showed that sorted-subset sequencing was incomplete. It was anticipated that sequencing depth would influence how many clonotypes donors shared.

This CDR3 spans 12 amino acids. The germline V gene encodes CDR1 LGHNT and CDR2 FRNRAP. V was shortened by 7 bases and J by 1 base, with 5 bases between the two germline ends. The chain employs TRBV12-5 and TRBJ1-5; D is unresolved. The receptor's source is a man between 18 and 35 years old in good health. Some clones in this sample may be carry-over from other donors' samples. The sequencing sample was made of naive CD4+ T cells from PBMCs. The sample's subset: CD45RA+ positively selected. The CDR3 loop is CASARSNQPQHF. CDR3 in DNA: TGTGCTAGTGCACGGAGCAATCAGCCCCAGCATTTT. The full variable domain, with the rest looked up from reference TRBV12-5 and TRBJ1-5, is DARVTQTPRHKVTEMGQEVTMRCQPILGHNTVFWYRQTMMQGLELLAYFRNRAPLDDSGMPKDRFSAEMPDATLATLKIQPSEPRDSAVYFCASARSNQPQHFGDGTRLSIL.